The source of this T cell receptor (beta chain) is a study of T cell changes during pregnancy in multiple sclerosis (dated by TCRdb to the late 2010s). Broadly, across the study: The study examined how the T cell repertoire changed over the course of pregnancy in women with multiple sclerosis.

Turning to this clone: The antigen it recognizes is unknown. Within one base of it there is no much larger clone, and no base qualities were kept.

Reading from cysteine to phenylalanine, the CDR3 counts 16 amino acids. Only the CDR3 DNA stays, 48 bases, in frame from base 1. The germline V end is reduced by 4 bases and the J end by 4 bases; junction bases left unmatched: 10. CDR1 and CDR2 were assigned from the germline V gene as SGHTA and FQGNSA. The protocol used for the library was the immunoSEQ multiplex PCR assay. This is the immuneACCESS table as TCRdb keeps it, with only in-frame sequences that have V and J called. A part of the clones is gone; compared with another copy, unresolved V genes explain less than half, and the rest is unexplained. For this sample the table gives some 63,000 clones, of which about 91% were detected only once. The ten largest clones take up 0.85% to 0.9% of the sample.

The sample was peripheral blood, taken before pregnancy. The V and J segments used are TRBV7-2 and TRBJ2-3; TRBD1 lines up with 8 middle nucleotides. This TCR was recovered from a female donor with multiple sclerosis, enrolled in a pregnancy study. The CDR3 protein is CASSSSRGQKADTQYF. The DNA sequence is given as TGTGCCAGCAGCTCAAGCAGGGGGCAGAAGGCAGATACGCAGTATTTT.